Each of the 28 T cell receptor beta chains below was sequenced from the same sample in a study of neurological immune-mediated disorders (dated by TCRdb to the late 2010s). Library generation was performed with 5' RACE. Sequencing took place on an Illumina HiSeq 2500. TCRdb took the public reads, trimmed them with fastp at Q25, ran MiXCR for clone calling and kept in-frame beta chains. Every distinct CDR3 protein forms one entry, paired with its most common genes and DNA. The sample table lists around 71,000 distinct CDR3 sequences, roughly 13% of them with a count of one. 4.6% of the sample lies in the top ten. Taken with the paper, the label for time point translates to: longitudinal time-point 1 (baseline). What was sequenced was PBMCs. Receptors originate from a female donor with HTLV-1-associated myelopathy (HAM/TSP).

As to this clonotype: Compared with germline, one end of the junction differs, possibly owing to a read error. The chain couples TRBV3-1 to TRBJ1-1; no reliable D call. The CDR3 covers 17 residues. CDR1 is LGHDT, CDR2 YNNKEL, per germline (reference sequence). The CDR3 reads CASSHPVLRGLGTAAFF. The CDR3 DNA reads as TGTGCCAGCAGCCATCCTGTACTACGAGGACTAGGAACTGCAGCTTTCTTT. The complete variable domain, with remaining parts taken from reference TRBV3-1 and TRBJ1-1, reads DTAVSQTPKYLVTQMGNDKSIKCEQNLGHDTMYWYKQDSKKFLKIMFSYNNKELIINETVPNRFSPKSPDKAHLNLHINSLELGDSAVYFCASSHPVLRGLGTAAFFGQGTRLTVV.

This clonotype is judged medium-sized (0.01 to 0.1%). This chain links TRBV7-2 with TRBJ2-5, with TRBD2 matching over 12 bases. CDR1 is SGHTA and CDR2 is FQGNSA in the germline V gene. This CDR3 has 14 amino acids. The J segment lost 8 bases and the V segment lost 5 bases, leaving 6 bases of the junction unmatched. The CDR3 nucleotides are TGTGCCAGCAGCCCGACTAGCGGGGGAGCCACCCAGTACTTC. Residues: CASSPTSGGATQYF.

This clonotype was detected ten times or more. V gene TRBV6-1 combines with J gene TRBJ1-5; TRBD1 matches at 7 bases. Germline values: CDR1 MNHNS, CDR2 SASEGT. The CDR3 is 13 amino acids. The V gene end was trimmed by 6 bases and the J gene end by 7 bases; junction bases not matched to a gene: 6. CDR3 bases: TGTGCCAGCAGACAGGGGTTTGGCCAGCCCCAGCATTTT. Protein sequence: CASRQGFGQPQHF.

The sample holds a few counts of this clonotype. This sequence joins TRBV7-6 and TRBJ2-7, with a tentative D call TRBD1 (7 bases). The ends were cut back, 0 bases at V and 7 bases at J, with 25 bases in the middle. The CDR3 has 18 amino acids. Germline CDR1 SGHVS, CDR2 FNYEAQ. CDR3: CASSLAGFAGGRLNEQYF. CDR3 nucleotides: TGTGCCAGCAGCTTAGCGGGTTTCGCAGGGGGGCGGCTGAATGAGCAGTACTTC.

This clonotype was observed at least ten times. The chain combines TRBV7-9 with TRBJ1-5, with 7 positions matching TRBD1. Per the germline V gene, CDR1 is SEHNR and CDR2 is FQNEAQ (reference sequence). With V trimmed by 4 bases and J by 2 bases, 5 bases remained unmatched. The CDR3 extends over 15 amino acids. The CDR3: CASSSDDRGNQPQHF. The CDR3 nucleotides read TGTGCCAGCAGCTCAGATGACAGGGGCAATCAGCCCCAGCATTTT.

This clonotype was counted at least ten times. The gene calls are TRBV20-1 and TRBJ2-1; 7 bases align to TRBD2. Per the germline V gene, CDR1 is DFQATT and CDR2 is SNEGSKA (reference sequence). CDR3 length: 14 amino acids. With 3 bases clipped from V and 6 bases from J, the junction kept 8 bases outside the gene matches. The CDR3 sequence is CSASRSSGSNEQFF. CDR3 DNA: TGCAGTGCTAGTAGGTCTAGCGGTTCCAATGAGCAGTTCTTC.

This clonotype was picked up many times. J is TRBJ2-3 and V is TRBV20-1; TRBD2 matches at 7 bases. V gave up 6 bases and J gave up 0 bases; unmatched junction bases: 6. Germline assignment: CDR1 DFQATT and CDR2 SNEGSKA (reference sequence). This CDR3 has 14 amino acids. The CDR3 coding sequence is TGCAGTGCCCCGCGGGGAGGGAGCACAGATACGCAGTATTTT. This sequence encodes CSAPRGGSTDTQYF.

In its sample, this clonotype was seen many times. V gene TRBV5-1 combines with J gene TRBJ1-2; the D gene is possibly TRBD1 (5 bases). This CDR3 has 16 amino acids. Trimming shortened V by 2 bases and J by 2 bases, and 16 bases separated the two germline ends. CDR1 is SGHRS and CDR2 is YFSETQ in the germline V gene. CDR3 in DNA: TGCGCCAGCAGCTTATCAGGAGGGGCGCAAAACTATGGCTACACCTTC. Translating it yields CASSLSGGAQNYGYTF.

This clonotype was recorded at least ten times. The CDR3 nucleotides read TGCGCCAGCAGCTTCCGGGCGGGGGCAGATACGCAGTATTTT. Translated, it gives CASSFRAGADTQYF. V is TRBV5-1 and J is TRBJ2-3; 7 bases are a match to TRBD2. Germline-derived CDR1 and CDR2 are SGHRS and YFSETQ. J gave up 4 bases and V 2 bases, and 4 bases lay outside the gene matches. The CDR3 length is 14 residues.

This clonotype occurred many times. V is TRBV5-5 and J is TRBJ2-2; D is unclear. The CDR3 has 16 residues. Looked up from germline, CDR1 is SGHKS and CDR2 is YYEKEE (reference sequence). The germline V and J ends were trimmed by 2 bases and 4 bases, with 15 bases remaining between them. The CDR3 nucleotides read TGTGCCAGCAGCTTTGGTTCGGTCGGAGTCACCGGGGAGCTGTTTTTT. It codes for CASSFGSVGVTGELFF.

Note on this clonotype: Just one base apart from a much larger clone, this may be a read error. The rearrangement joins TRBV5-6 to TRBJ1-2; 9 bases are shared with TRBD1. This CDR3 comprises 17 residues. V trimming: 1 base; J trimming: 0 bases; junction bases outside the gene matches: 7. Germline lookup yields CDR1 SGHDT and CDR2 YYEEEE. CDR3 protein: CASSLRRTGGANYGYTF. The CDR3 DNA follows: TGTGCCAGCAGCTTGCGTCGTACAGGGGGCGCTAACTATGGCTACACCTTC.

This clonotype occurred many times. This chain joins TRBV29-1 and TRBJ1-1, with D perhaps matching TRBD1 (6 bases). Between the trimmed V and J ends, which lost 5 bases and 0 bases, there was a span of 10 bases. Germline CDR1 SQVTM, CDR2 ANQGSEA. The CDR3 extends over 13 amino acids. CDR3 sequence (DNA): TGCAGCGTTCGGGGGCAGGTGAACACTGAAGCTTTCTTT. Its translation: CSVRGQVNTEAFF.

This clonotype was detected a few times. The V call is TRBV9, the J call TRBJ2-3; possibly TRBD1 or TRBD2 for D (6 bases each). V lost 0 bases to trimming and J lost 1 base, with 12 bases between them. The CDR3 runs to 16 residues. Germline-derived CDR1 and CDR2 are SGDLS and YYNGEE. CDR3: CASSVGGRGRTDTQYF. CDR3 DNA: TGTGCCAGCAGCGTAGGGGGTCGGGGGCGCACAGATACGCAGTATTTT.

This clonotype was recorded at least ten times. This chain joins TRBV7-6 and TRBJ2-2, with D perhaps being TRBD1 or TRBD2 (6 bases each). The CDR3 has 16 residues. Germline CDR1 SGHVS, CDR2 FNYEAQ. The V gene lost 5 bases and the J gene lost 1 base, with 14 bases spanning the gap. The CDR3 is CASSPRGGGNTGELFF. Written as DNA, the CDR3 is TGTGCCAGCAGCCCCCGAGGAGGGGGGAACACCGGGGAGCTGTTTTTT. Full variable domain (missing parts from reference TRBV7-6 and TRBJ2-2): GAGVSQSPRYKVTKRGQDVALRCDPISGHVSLYWYRQALGQGPEFLTYFNYEAQQDKSGLPNDRFSAERPEGSISTLTIQRTEQRDSAMYRCASSPRGGGNTGELFFGEGSRLTVL.

CDR3 loop: CASSPTGIAKNIQYF. The CDR3 coding sequence is TGTGCCAGCAGCCCGACAGGAATAGCCAAAAACATTCAGTACTTC. The chain couples TRBV7-9 to TRBJ2-4; D might be TRBD1 (6 bases). There are 15 residues in the CDR3. Germline CDR1 and CDR2: SEHNR and FQNEAQ (reference sequence). Trimming removed 5 bases at V and 0 bases at J, with 11 bases between. Filled out from reference TRBV7-9 and TRBJ2-4, the complete variable domain reads DTGVSQNPRHKITKRGQNVTFRCDPISEHNRLYWYRQTLGQGPEFLTYFQNEAQLEKSRLLSDRFSAERPKGSFSTLEIQRTEQGDSAMYLCASSPTGIAKNIQYFGAGTRLSVL.

The chain employs TRBV25-1 and TRBJ2-1; 7 bases line up with TRBD2. Trimming took 1 base from V and 5 from J; bases not matched to a gene: 5. The CDR3 consists of 15 residues. The germline gives CDR1 MGHDK, CDR2 SYGVNS. CDR3 in DNA: TGTGCCAGCAGTGAATCAAGCGGGGCTCACAATGAGCAGTTCTTC. Its translation is CASSESSGAHNEQFF. The full variable domain, its missing parts supplied by reference TRBV25-1 and TRBJ2-1, is EADIYQTPRYLVIGTGKKITLECSQTMGHDKMYWYQQDPGMELHLIHYSYGVNSTEKGDLSSESTVSRIRTEHFPLTLESARPSHTSQYLCASSESSGAHNEQFFGPGTRLTVL.

This clonotype appeared many times. The genes are TRBV7-2 and TRBJ2-3, with 9 bases matching TRBD1. With 1 base clipped from V and 1 base from J, the junction kept 3 bases outside the gene matches. The CDR3 has 16 amino acids. Germline CDR1 and CDR2: SGHTA and FQGNSA. DNA for the CDR3: TGTGCCAGCAGCTTAGGACAGGGGGTGGGCACAGATACGCAGTATTTT. This encodes CASSLGQGVGTDTQYF.

Note on this clonotype: A much larger clone sits a single nucleotide away, making a read error possible. The V gene is TRBV11-2, the J gene TRBJ1-4; possibly TRBD1 for D (5 bases). Germline loops: CDR1 SGHAT, CDR2 FQNNGV. This CDR3 spans 13 amino acids. The CDR3 nucleotides read TGTTCCAGCAGCACCCCGGGGGTAGAAAAACTGTTTTTT. As protein: CSSSTPGVEKLFF.

This clonotype was detected ten times or more. The chain links TRBV10-3 to TRBJ2-1; 12 bases fit TRBD2. The V gene end was trimmed by 6 bases and the J gene end by 2 bases; junction bases not matched to a gene: 2. The germline gives CDR1 ENHRY, CDR2 SYGVKD. The CDR3 spans 15 residues. The chain's CDR3 is CAISSSGGAYNEQFF. The CDR3 DNA sequence: TGTGCCATCAGCTCTAGCGGGGGGGCCTACAATGAGCAGTTCTTC.

This clonotype was counted many times. J is TRBJ2-1 and V is TRBV29-1; no firm D call. Trimming took 0 bases from V and 3 from J, leaving 15 bases between them. Germline-derived CDR1 and CDR2 are SQVTM and ANQGSEA. The CDR3 consists of 16 residues. The CDR3 spells CSVEDPLADIYNEQFF. For the CDR3, the DNA is TGCAGCGTTGAAGATCCTTTGGCGGATATCTACAATGAGCAGTTCTTC.

A note on this clonotype: This could be a read error, since a much larger clone is one nucleotide away. The conserved final phenylalanine or tryptophan is absent from the CDR3, which likely points to a read error. CDR3 nucleotides: TGTGCCAGCAGGTCTTCGGGAGGCTATGGCTACACCTTA. This encodes CASRSSGGYGYTL. The V and J genes are TRBV6-6 and TRBJ1-2; unclear D gene. There are 13 residues in the CDR3. The V end was cut by 6 bases, the J end by 4 bases, with 12 bases between. Germline loops: CDR1 MNHNY, CDR2 SVGAGI (reference sequence).

Concerning this clonotype itself: This may be a read error, as it is one base from a much larger clone. The chain links TRBV28 to TRBJ2-7, with D possibly called TRBD1 or TRBD2 (6 bases each). From germline, CDR1 is MDHEN and CDR2 SYDVKM. The CDR3 runs to 14 residues. The V end was cut by 6 bases, the J end by 1 base, with 13 bases between. The CDR3 nucleotides are TGTGCCAGCAGCTGGGGGGCGGTTTCCTACGAGCAGTACTTC. It translates to CASSWGAVSYEQYF.

The rearrangement joins TRBV11-2 to TRBJ2-1; TRBD2 matches at 8 bases. J was trimmed by 8 bases and V by 5 bases; bases with no gene match: 11. Looked up from germline, CDR1 is SGHAT and CDR2 is FQNNGV. This CDR3 comprises 15 residues. CDR3: CASSVVAGGADEQFF. The DNA of the CDR3 is TGTGCCAGCAGCGTAGTCGCCGGGGGGGCGGATGAGCAGTTCTTC.

This clonotype was counted ten times or more. The chain is built from TRBV15 and TRBJ2-2; the D call may be TRBD1 or TRBD2 (6 bases each). The germline V gene encodes CDR1 LNHNV and CDR2 YYDKDF (reference sequence). The CDR3 runs to 14 residues. Trimming took off 7 bases at V and 5 bases at J, with 14 bases between the two ends. CDR3 region: CATIDGGGTGELFF. The CDR3 DNA follows: TGTGCCACCATTGACGGAGGGGGGACCGGGGAGCTGTTTTTT.

This clonotype was counted many times. This chain connects TRBV20-1 to TRBJ1-4; a possible D gene is TRBD1 (5 bases). V gave up 6 bases and J gave up 4 bases, with 15 bases separating them. CDR1 DFQATT and CDR2 SNEGSKA come from the germline V gene (reference sequence). This CDR3 region has 14 residues. The CDR3 DNA sequence: TGCAGTGCCGCGCCGGGACGGAGTAATGAAAAACTGTTTTTT. The encoded protein is CSAAPGRSNEKLFF.

This clonotype was recorded many times. The rearrangement uses TRBV20-1 and TRBJ1-2; no clear D. V was shortened by 5 bases and J by 0 bases, with 16 bases between the two germline ends. The CDR3 is 15 residues long. Germline loops: CDR1 DFQATT, CDR2 SNEGSKA (reference sequence). CDR3: CSAARGRPSNYGYTF. CDR3 sequence (DNA): TGCAGTGCTGCGCGAGGGAGGCCTTCTAACTATGGCTACACCTTC.

This clonotype was observed many times. The genes are TRBV20-1 and TRBJ2-3; 11 nucleotides align to TRBD2. The V and J ends lost 0 bases and 7 bases, in that order; junction bases with no gene match: 6. The CDR3 sequence is 15 residues long. Looked up from germline, CDR1 is DFQATT and CDR2 is SNEGSKA (reference sequence). The CDR3, as DNA: TGCAGTGCTAGAGATGTCCTAGCGGGGGGTAATACGCAGTATTTT. Amino acids: CSARDVLAGGNTQYF.

At least ten counts were recorded for this clonotype. The genes are TRBV12-3 or TRBV12-4 and TRBJ1-3; possibly TRBD1 for D (5 bases). The CDR3 runs 15 residues. Trimming pared 5 bases from V and 7 bases from J, leaving 18 bases between. The CDR3 loop reads CASSARGTTRNTIYF. For the CDR3, the DNA is TGTGCCAGCAGTGCCCGCGGGACCACGAGGAACACCATATATTTT.